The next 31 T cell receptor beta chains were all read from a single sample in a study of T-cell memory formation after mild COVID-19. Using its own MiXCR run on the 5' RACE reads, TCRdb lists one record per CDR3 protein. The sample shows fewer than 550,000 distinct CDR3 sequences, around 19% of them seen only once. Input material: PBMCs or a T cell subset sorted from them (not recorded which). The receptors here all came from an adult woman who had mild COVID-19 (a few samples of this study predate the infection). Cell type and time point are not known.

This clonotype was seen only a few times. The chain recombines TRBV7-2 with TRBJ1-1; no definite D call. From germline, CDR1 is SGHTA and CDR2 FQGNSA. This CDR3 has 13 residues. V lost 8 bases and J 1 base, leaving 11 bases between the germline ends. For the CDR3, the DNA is TGTGCCAGCGCTCCCCAGCAGAACACTGAAGCTTTCTTT. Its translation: CASAPQQNTEAFF.

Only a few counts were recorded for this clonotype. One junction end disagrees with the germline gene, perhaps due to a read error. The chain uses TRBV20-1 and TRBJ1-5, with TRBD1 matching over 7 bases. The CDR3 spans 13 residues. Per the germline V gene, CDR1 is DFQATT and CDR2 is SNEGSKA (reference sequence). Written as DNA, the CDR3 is TGCAGTGCTAGTGGGGACAGCACTCAGCCCCAGCATTTT. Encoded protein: CSASGDSTQPQHF.

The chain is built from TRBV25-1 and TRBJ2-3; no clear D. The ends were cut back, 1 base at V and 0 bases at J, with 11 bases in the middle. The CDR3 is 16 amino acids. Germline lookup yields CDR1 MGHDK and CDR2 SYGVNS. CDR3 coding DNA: TGTGCCAGCAGTGAATTCACAGCCACTAGCACAGATACGCAGTATTTT. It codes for CASSEFTATSTDTQYF.

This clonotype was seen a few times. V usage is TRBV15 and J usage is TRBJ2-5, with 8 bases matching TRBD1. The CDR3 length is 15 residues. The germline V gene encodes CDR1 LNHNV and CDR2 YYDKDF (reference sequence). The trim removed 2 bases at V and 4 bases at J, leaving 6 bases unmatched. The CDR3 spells CATSRTTGGGETQYF. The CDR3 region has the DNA TGTGCCACCAGCAGAACTACAGGGGGAGGAGAGACCCAGTACTTC. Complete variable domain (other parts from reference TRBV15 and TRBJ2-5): DAMVIQNPRYQVTQFGKPVTLSCSQTLNHNVMYWYQQKSSQAPKLLFHYYDKDFNNEADTPDNFQSRRPNTSFCFLDIRSPGLGDTAMYLCATSRTTGGGETQYFGPGTRLLVL.

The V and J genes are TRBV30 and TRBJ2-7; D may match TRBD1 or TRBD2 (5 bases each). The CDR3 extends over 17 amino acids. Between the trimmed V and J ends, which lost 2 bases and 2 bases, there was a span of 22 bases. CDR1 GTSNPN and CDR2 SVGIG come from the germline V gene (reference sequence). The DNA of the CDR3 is TGTGCCTGGAGTACCGGATTAGAGGGGCGCGTCCCCTACGAGCAGTACTTC. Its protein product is CAWSTGLEGRVPYEQYF.

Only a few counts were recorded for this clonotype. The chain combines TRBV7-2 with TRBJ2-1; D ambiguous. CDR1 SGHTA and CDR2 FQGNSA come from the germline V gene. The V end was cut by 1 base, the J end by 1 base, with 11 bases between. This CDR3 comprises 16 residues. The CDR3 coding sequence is TGTGCCAGCAGCTTAGGGGGAAGTAAGTCCTACAATGAGCAGTTCTTC. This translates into CASSLGGSKSYNEQFF.

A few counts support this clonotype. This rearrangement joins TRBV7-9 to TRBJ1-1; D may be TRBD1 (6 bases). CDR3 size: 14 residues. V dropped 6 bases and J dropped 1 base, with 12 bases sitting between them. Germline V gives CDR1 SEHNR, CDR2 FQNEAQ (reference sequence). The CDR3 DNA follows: TGTGCCAGCAGACAAGAGACAGGGAACACTGAAGCTTTCTTT. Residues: CASRQETGNTEAFF. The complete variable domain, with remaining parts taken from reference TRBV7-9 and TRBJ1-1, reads DTGVSQNPRHKITKRGQNVTFRCDPISEHNRLYWYRQTLGQGPEFLTYFQNEAQLEKSRLLSDRFSAERPKGSFSTLEIQRTEQGDSAMYLCASRQETGNTEAFFGQGTRLTVV.

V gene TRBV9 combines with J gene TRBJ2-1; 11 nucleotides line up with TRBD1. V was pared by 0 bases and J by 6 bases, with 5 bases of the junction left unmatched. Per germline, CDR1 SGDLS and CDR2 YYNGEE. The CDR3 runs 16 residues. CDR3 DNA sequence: TGTGCCAGCAGCGTAGGGGGACAGGGGGAGTTCAATGAGCAGTTCTTC. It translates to CASSVGGQGEFNEQFF.

The CDR3 here is CASSENSIMNTEAFF. The CDR3 region has the DNA TGTGCCAGCAGCGAAAACAGCATAATGAACACTGAAGCTTTCTTT. This chain joins TRBV5-5 and TRBJ1-1; D remains unclear. Germline CDR1 reads SGHKS; CDR2 reads YYEKEE (reference sequence). This CDR3 comprises 15 residues. Trimming removed 4 bases at V and 0 bases at J, with 13 bases between.

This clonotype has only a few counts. CDR3 in DNA: TGTGCCAGCAGCCGGCAGGGTTTAGTGAAGACCCAGTACTTC. It translates to CASSRQGLVKTQYF. The chain employs TRBV14 and TRBJ2-5, with D maybe TRBD1 (5 bases). There are 14 residues in the CDR3. Germline V gene sequence: CDR1 SGHDN, CDR2 FVKESK. V gave up 4 bases and J gave up 6 bases, with 15 bases separating them.

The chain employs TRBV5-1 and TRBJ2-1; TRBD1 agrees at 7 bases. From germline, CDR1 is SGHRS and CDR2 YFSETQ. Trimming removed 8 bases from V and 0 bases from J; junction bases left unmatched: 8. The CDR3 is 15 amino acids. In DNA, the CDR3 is TGCGCCAGTAGTTCCGGGACAGCCTCCTACAATGAGCAGTTCTTC. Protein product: CASSSGTASYNEQFF. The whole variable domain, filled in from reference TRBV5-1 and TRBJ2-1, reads KAGVTQTPRYLIKTRGQQVTLSCSPISGHRSVSWYQQTPGQGLQFLFEYFSETQRNKGNFPGRFSGRQFSNSRSEMNVSTLELGDSALYLCASSSGTASYNEQFFGPGTRLTVL.

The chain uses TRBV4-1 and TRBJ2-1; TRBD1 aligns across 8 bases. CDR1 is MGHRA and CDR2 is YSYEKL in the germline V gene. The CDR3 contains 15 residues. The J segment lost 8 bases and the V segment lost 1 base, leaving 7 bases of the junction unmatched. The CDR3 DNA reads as TGCGCCAGCAGCCAAGCAGTCTCAGGGGGCGATGAGCAGTTCTTC. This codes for CASSQAVSGGDEQFF.

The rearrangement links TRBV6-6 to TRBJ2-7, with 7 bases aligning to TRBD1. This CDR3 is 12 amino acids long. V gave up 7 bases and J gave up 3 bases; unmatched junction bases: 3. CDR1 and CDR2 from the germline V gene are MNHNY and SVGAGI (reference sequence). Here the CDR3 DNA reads TGTGCCAGCACTCAGGGGGTCTACGAGCAGTACTTC. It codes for CASTQGVYEQYF.

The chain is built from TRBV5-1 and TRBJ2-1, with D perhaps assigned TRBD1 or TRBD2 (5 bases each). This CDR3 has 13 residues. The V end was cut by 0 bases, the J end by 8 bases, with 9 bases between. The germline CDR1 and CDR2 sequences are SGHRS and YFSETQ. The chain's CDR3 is CASSLDGTHEQFF. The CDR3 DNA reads TGCGCCAGCAGCTTGGATGGGACGCATGAGCAGTTCTTC.

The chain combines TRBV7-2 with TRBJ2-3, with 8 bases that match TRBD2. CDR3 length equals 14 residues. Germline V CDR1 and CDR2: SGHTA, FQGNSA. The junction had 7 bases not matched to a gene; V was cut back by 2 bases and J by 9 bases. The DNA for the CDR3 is TGTGCCAGCAGCTTAAGCCGGGAGGGGGGGACGCAGTATTTT. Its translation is CASSLSREGGTQYF.

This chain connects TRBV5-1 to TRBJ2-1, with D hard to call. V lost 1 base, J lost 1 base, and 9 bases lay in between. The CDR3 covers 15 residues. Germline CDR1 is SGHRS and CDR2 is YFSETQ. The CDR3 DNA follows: TGCGCCAGCAGCTTGACAGAAGTATCCTACAATGAGCAGTTCTTC. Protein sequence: CASSLTEVSYNEQFF. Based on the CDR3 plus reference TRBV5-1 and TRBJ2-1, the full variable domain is KAGVTQTPRYLIKTRGQQVTLSCSPISGHRSVSWYQQTPGQGLQFLFEYFSETQRNKGNFPGRFSGRQFSNSRSEMNVSTLELGDSALYLCASSLTEVSYNEQFFGPGTRLTVL.

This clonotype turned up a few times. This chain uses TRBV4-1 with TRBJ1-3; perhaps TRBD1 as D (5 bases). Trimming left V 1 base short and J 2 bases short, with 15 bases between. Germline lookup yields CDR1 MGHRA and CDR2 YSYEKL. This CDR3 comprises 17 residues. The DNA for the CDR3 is TGCGCCAGCAGCCAAGTCCGACAGAGGAGGACTGGAAACACCATATATTTT. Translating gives CASSQVRQRRTGNTIYF.

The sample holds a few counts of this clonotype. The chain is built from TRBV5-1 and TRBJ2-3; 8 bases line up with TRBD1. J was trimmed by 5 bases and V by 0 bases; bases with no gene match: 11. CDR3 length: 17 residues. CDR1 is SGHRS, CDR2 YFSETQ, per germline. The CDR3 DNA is TGCGCCAGCAGCTTGGCCGGGGCAGGGGGCGCGGAAGATACGCAGTATTTT. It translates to CASSLAGAGGAEDTQYF. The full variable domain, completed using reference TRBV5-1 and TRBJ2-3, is KAGVTQTPRYLIKTRGQQVTLSCSPISGHRSVSWYQQTPGQGLQFLFEYFSETQRNKGNFPGRFSGRQFSNSRSEMNVSTLELGDSALYLCASSLAGAGGAEDTQYFGPGTRLTVL.

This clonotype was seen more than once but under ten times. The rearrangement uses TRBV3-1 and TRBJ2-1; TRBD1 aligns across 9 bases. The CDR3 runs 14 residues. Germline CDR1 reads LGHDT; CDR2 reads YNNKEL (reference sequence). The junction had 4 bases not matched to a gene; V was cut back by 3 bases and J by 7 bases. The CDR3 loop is CASSHAGTGNEQFF. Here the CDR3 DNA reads TGTGCCAGCAGCCATGCCGGGACAGGGAATGAGCAGTTCTTC.

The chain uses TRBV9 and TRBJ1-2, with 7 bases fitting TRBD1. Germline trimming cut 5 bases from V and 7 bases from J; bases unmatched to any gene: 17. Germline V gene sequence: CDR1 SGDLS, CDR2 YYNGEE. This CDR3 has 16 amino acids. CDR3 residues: CASRGSLGGDYFGYTF. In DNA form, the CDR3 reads TGTGCCAGCAGAGGTAGTTTAGGGGGCGATTACTTTGGCTACACCTTC.

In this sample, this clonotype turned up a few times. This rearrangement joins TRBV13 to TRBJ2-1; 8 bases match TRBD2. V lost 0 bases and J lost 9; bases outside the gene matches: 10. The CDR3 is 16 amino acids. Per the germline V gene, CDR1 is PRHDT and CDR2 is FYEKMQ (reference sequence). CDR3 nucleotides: TGTGCCAGCAGCTTAGGCCTTATTAGCGGGGTAGGTGAGCAGTTCTTC. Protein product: CASSLGLISGVGEQFF.

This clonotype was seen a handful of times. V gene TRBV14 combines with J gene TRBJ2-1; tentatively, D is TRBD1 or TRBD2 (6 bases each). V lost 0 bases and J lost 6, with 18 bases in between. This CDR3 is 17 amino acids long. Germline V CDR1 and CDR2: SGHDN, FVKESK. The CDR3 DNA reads TGTGCCAGCAGCCAAGATAGGGCAGGGGACTTTCGCAATGAGCAGTTCTTC. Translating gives CASSQDRAGDFRNEQFF.

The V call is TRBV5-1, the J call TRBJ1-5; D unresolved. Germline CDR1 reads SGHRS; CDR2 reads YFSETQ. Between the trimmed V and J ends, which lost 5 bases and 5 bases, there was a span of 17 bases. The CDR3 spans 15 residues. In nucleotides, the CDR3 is TGCGCCAGCAGTCTTGGTGGTGAGGGAGATCAGCCCCAGCATTTT. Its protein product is CASSLGGEGDQPQHF.

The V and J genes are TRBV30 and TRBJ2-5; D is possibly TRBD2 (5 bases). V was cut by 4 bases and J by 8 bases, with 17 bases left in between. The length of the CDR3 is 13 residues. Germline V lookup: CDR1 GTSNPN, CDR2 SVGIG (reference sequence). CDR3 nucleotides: TGTGCCTGGACCCTCGGGGTTTTGGGAACCCAGTACTTC. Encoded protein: CAWTLGVLGTQYF.

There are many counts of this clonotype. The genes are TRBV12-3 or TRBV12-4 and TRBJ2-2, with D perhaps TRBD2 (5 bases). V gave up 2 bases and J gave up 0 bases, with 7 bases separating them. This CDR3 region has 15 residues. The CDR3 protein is CASSLRGSNTGELFF. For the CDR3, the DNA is TGTGCCAGCAGTTTAAGAGGGTCGAACACCGGGGAGCTGTTTTTT.

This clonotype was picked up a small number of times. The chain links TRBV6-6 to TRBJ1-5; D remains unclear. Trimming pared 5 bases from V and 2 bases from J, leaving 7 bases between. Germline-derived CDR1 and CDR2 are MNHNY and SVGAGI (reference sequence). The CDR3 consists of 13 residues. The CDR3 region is CASSPLGNQPQHF. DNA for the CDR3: TGTGCCAGCAGTCCCCTAGGCAATCAGCCCCAGCATTTT.

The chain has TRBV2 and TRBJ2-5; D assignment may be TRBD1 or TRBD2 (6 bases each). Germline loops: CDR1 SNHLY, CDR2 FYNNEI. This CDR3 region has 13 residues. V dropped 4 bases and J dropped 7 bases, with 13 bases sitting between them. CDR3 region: CASSGGATGTQYF. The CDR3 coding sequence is TGTGCCAGCAGTGGGGGGGCCACCGGGACCCAGTACTTC.

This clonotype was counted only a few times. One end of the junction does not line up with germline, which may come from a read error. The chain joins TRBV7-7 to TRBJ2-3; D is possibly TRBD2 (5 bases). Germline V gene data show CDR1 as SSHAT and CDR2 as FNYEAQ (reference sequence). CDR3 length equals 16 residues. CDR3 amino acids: CASSLTSGGSTDTQYF. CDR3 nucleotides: TGTGCTAGCAGCCTAACGTCAGGAGGTAGCACAGATACGCAGTATTTT.

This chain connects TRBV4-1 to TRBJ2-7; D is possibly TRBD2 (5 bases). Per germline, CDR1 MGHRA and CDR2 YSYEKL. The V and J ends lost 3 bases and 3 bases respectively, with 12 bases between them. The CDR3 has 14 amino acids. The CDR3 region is CASSQFREGYEQYF. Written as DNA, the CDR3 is TGCGCCAGCAGCCAGTTTAGAGAGGGCTACGAGCAGTACTTC.

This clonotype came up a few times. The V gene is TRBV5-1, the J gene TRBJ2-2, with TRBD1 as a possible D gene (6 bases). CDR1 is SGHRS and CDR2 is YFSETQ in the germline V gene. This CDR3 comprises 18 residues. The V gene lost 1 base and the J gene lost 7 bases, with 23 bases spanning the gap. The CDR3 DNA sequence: TGCGCCAGCAGCTTGACTGAAGACAGGTCGTGGCGTGGCGGGGAGCTGTTTTTT. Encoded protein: CASSLTEDRSWRGGELFF. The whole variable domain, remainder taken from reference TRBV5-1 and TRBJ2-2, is KAGVTQTPRYLIKTRGQQVTLSCSPISGHRSVSWYQQTPGQGLQFLFEYFSETQRNKGNFPGRFSGRQFSNSRSEMNVSTLELGDSALYLCASSLTEDRSWRGGELFFGEGSRLTVL.

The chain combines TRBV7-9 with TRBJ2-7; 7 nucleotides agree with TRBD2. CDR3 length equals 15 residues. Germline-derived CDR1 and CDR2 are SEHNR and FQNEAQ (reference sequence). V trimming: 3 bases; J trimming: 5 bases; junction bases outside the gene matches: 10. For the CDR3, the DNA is TGTGCCAGCAGCTTCACGCGGGAGAATCCCCACGAGCAGTACTTC. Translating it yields CASSFTRENPHEQYF.